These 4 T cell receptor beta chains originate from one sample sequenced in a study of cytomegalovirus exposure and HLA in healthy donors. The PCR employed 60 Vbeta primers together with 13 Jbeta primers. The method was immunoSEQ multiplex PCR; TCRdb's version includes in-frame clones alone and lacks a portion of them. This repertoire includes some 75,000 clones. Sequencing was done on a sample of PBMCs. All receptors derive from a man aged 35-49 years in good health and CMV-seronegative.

CDR3 nucleotides: TGTGCCAGCAGTATAGCGGGAGGGACCTACGAGCAGTACTTC. This translates into CASSIAGGTYEQYF. V is TRBV27 and J is TRBJ2-7; 11 bases line up with TRBD2. Germline V lookup: CDR1 MNHEY, CDR2 SMNVEV (reference sequence). This CDR3 comprises 14 residues. V lost 5 bases, J lost 2 bases, and 2 bases stayed unmatched.

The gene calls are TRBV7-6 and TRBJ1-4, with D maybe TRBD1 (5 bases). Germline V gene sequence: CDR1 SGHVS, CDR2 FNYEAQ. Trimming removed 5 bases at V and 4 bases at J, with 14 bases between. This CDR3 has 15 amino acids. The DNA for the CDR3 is TGTGCCAGCAGCCCGGGACGGGGACTTAATGAAAAACTGTTTTTT. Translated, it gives CASSPGRGLNEKLFF.

The DNA for the CDR3 is TGCGCCAGCAGCCAGGGACTAGCGGGGGTGTCCTACAATGAGCAGTTCTTC. It codes for CASSQGLAGVSYNEQFF. The rearrangement links TRBV5-1 to TRBJ2-1; 14 bases match TRBD2. Germline CDR1 SGHRS, CDR2 YFSETQ. This CDR3 is 17 amino acids long. The junction had 4 bases not matched to a gene; V was cut back by 4 bases and J by 1 base. Drawing the rest from reference TRBV5-1 and TRBJ2-1, the complete variable domain is KAGVTQTPRYLIKTRGQQVTLSCSPISGHRSVSWYQQTPGQGLQFLFEYFSETQRNKGNFPGRFSGRQFSNSRSEMNVSTLELGDSALYLCASSQGLAGVSYNEQFFGPGTRLTVL.

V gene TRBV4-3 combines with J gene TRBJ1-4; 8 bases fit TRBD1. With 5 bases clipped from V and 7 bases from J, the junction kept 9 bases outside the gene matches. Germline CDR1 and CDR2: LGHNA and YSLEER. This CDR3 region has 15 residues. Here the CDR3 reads CASSSSQGAFEKLFF. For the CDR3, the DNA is TGCGCCAGCAGCTCCTCCCAGGGGGCATTTGAAAAACTGTTTTTT.